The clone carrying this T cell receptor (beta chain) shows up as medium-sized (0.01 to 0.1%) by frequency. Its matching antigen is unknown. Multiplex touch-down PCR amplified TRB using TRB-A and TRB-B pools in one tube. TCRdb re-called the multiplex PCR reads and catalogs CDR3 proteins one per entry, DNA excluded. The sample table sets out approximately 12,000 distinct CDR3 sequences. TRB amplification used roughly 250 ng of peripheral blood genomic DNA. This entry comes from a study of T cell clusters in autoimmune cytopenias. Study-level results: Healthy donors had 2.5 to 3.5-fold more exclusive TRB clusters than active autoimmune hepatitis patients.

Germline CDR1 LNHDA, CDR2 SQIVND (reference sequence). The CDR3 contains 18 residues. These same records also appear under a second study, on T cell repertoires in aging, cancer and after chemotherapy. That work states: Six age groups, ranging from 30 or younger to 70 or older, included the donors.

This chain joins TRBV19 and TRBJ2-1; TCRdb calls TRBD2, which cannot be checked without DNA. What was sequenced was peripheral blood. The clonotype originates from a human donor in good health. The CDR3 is CASSGGLAGTNSYNEQFF. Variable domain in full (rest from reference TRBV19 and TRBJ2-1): DGGITQSPKYLFRKEGQNVTLSCEQNLNHDAMYWYRQDPGQGLRLIYYSQIVNDFQKGDIAEGYSVSREKKESFPLTVTSAQKNPTAFYLCASSGGLAGTNSYNEQFFGPGTRLTVL.